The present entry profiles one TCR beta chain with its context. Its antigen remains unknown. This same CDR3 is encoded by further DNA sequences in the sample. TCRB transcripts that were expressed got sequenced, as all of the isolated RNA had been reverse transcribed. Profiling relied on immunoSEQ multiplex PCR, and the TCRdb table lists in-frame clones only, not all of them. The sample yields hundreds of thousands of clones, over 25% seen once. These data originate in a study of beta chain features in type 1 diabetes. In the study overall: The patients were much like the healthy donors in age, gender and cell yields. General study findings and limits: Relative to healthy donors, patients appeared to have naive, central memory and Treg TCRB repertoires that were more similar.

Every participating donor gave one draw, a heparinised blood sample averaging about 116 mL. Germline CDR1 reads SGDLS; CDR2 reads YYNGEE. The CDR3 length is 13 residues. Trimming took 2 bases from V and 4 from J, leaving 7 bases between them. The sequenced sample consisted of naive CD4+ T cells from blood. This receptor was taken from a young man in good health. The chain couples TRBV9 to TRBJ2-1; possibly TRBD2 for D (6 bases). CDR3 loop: CASSVGTYNEQFF. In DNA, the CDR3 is TGTGCCAGCAGCGTCGGGACTTACAATGAGCAGTTCTTC.